In this sample, the clone carrying this T cell receptor beta chain turned up a few times. Antigen specificity is unknown. The CDR3 covers 15 residues. Trimming stripped 4 bases from V and 4 bases from J, with 11 bases between. In germline, CDR1 is SEHNR, CDR2 FQNEAQ (reference sequence). The data stem from a study of immune heterogeneity within non-small cell lung tumors. Whole-study context: The composition of the tumors was 4 squamous cell carcinomas, fewer than 13 non-squamous carcinomas and 1 not otherwise specified. Whole-study findings and limits: Identical dominant CDR3 beta clonotypes were found recurring across a patient's tumor sites, along with site-unique high-frequency clones. Between one patient and another, high-frequency T-cell receptor beta clonotypes were largely distinct.

Bulk tumor gDNA, 550 to 600 ng per sample, served as the TCR template. Several biopsies were collected from each primary tumor during surgery. They were spaced as far apart as possible within the tumor mass. Samples came from untreated patients having curative surgery for newly diagnosed non-small cell lung cancer. Sample donors consisted of newly diagnosed non-small cell lung cancer patients who were undergoing surgery with curative intent. Multiplex PCR relied on 32 V and 13 J primers to amplify TCR beta CDR3. TCRdb re-derived calls from the multiplex PCR reads in MiXCR, one entry per CDR3 protein. The sample contains fewer than 15,000 distinct CDR3 sequences, around 28% of which appear only once.

The sequence came from a man aged 35-49 years with non-small cell lung cancer. The rearrangement uses TRBV7-9 and TRBJ2-6; weak D call: TRBD1 (5 bases). Sequencing input: lung tumor tissue. The CDR3 bases are TGTGCCAGCAGCTCCCAGGGTGGCGGGGCCAACGTCCTGACTTTC. It translates to CASSSQGGGANVLTF. Complete variable domain (other parts from reference TRBV7-9 and TRBJ2-6): DTGVSQNPRHKITKRGQNVTFRCDPISEHNRLYWYRQTLGQGPEFLTYFQNEAQLEKSRLLSDRFSAERPKGSFSTLEIQRTEQGDSAMYLCASSSQGGGANVLTFGAGSRLTVL.